This T cell receptor (beta chain) was found in a study of technical replicates of blood from a few donors. The data were produced by immunoSEQ multiplex PCR, yet TCRdb's version contains in-frame clones alone and is incomplete. The data contain tens of thousands of clones, less than 95% of them singletons. V was cut by 0 bases and J by 0 bases, with 11 bases left in between. The germline V gene has CDR1 MNHNS and CDR2 SASEGT. This CDR3 spans 16 amino acids. The sequence derives from a human donor in good health. Some clones in this sample may be carry-over from other donors' samples. Sequenced material: PBMCs. The chain employs TRBV6-1 and TRBJ1-1; D call uncertain. This CDR3 reads CASSEAQLALNTEAFF. CDR3 bases: TGTGCCAGCAGTGAAGCGCAGTTGGCCTTGAACACTGAAGCTTTCTTT.